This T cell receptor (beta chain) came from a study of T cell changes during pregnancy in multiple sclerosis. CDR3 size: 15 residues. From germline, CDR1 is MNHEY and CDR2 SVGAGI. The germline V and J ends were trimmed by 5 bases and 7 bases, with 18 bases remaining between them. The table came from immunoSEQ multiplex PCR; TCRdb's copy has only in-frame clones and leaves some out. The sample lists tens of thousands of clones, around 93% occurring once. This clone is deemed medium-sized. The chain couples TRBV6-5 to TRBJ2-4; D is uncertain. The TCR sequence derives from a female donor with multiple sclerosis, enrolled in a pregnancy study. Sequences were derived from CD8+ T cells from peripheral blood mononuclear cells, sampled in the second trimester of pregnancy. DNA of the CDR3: TGTGCCAGCAGTCCCTCGGCCACGTCCGGGAACATTCAGTACTTC. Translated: CASSPSATSGNIQYF.